Below, one TCR beta chain is given with its context. Its specificity is not known. The germline gives CDR1 SGHVS, CDR2 FQNEAQ. This CDR3 contains 14 residues. V was cut by 6 bases and J by 2 bases, with 13 bases left in between. The sample comes from a study of cytomegalovirus exposure and HLA in healthy donors. Across the study: The use of the same platform for the 90 to 150 validation repertoires and the 550 to 850 first-cohort repertoires was reported by a later analysis.

Study-wide findings and caveats: Reports described diagnosis of cytomegalovirus status by the classifier as highly specific and sensitive. Subsequent analysis showed first-cohort TCR clusters tending to co-occur in roughly 130 validation repertoires. Specific recognition of CMV antigens was confirmed in vitro for three chains (all CMV-associated).

Using immunoSEQ multiplex PCR, the repertoire was profiled, and TCRdb retains in-frame clones only, with some absent. The sample lists a few hundred thousand clones; less than 95% were seen once. This chain connects TRBV7-8 to TRBJ2-5; TRBD2 is a possible D gene (5 bases). This sequence originates from a young woman in good health and CMV-seronegative. Material: PBMCs. The CDR3 spells CASRRAGLQETQYF. DNA for the CDR3: TGTGCCAGCAGACGTGCGGGTTTACAAGAGACCCAGTACTTC.